Listed below are T cell receptor beta chains from one sample, sequenced in a study of blood T cell repertoires in COVID-19. Assay used: immunoSEQ multiplex PCR; TCRdb lists only in-frame clones, some missing. Altogether about 200,000 clones are present, about 91% being singletons, with the ten largest covering 4.8%. The sequenced sample was peripheral blood. These receptors all stem from a woman in her forties with acute or convalescent COVID-19. The CDR3 runs from the conserved cysteine through the conserved F or W. The D gene is left open where the match is weak. Expanded clones are given a class, and other clones once, few, many or no size at all.

V	D	size	J	CDR3	DNA
TRBV18	NA	NA	TRBJ1-1	CASSSQGDTEAFF	TGTGCCAGCTCCTCTCAGGGCGACACTGAAGCTTTCTTT
TRBV2	TRBD1	NA	TRBJ1-2	CAISRDRAGYGYTF	TGTGCCATCTCGAGGGACAGGGCTGGGTATGGCTACACCTTC
TRBV9	TRBD2	NA	TRBJ2-3	CASSVVGRGGGTQYF	TGTGCCAGCAGCGTAGTCGGGAGGGGAGGGGGTACGCAGTATTTT
TRBV9	TRBD2	NA	TRBJ2-3	CASSARGGQDTQYF	TGTGCCAGCAGCGCGCGGGGGGGCCAGGATACGCAGTATTTT
TRBV30	NA	many	TRBJ1-3	CARALNSGNTIYF	TGTGCCCGCGCGCTGAATTCTGGAAACACCATATATTTT
TRBV3-1/TRBV3-2	TRBD2	NA	TRBJ2-1	CASSPTRGGHNEQFF	TGTGCCAGCAGCCCGACGCGGGGGGGACACAATGAGCAGTTCTTC
TRBV25-1	TRBD2	once	TRBJ2-5	CASRKSGAETQYF	TGTGCCAGCAGAAAGAGCGGGGCGGAGACCCAGTACTTC
TRBV7-6	TRBD1	NA	TRBJ1-2	CASSKGQGSNYGYTF	TGTGCCAGCAGCAAAGGACAGGGCTCTAACTATGGCTACACCTTC
TRBV6-5	TRBD1	once	TRBJ1-1	CASSRTGAEGTEAFF	TGTGCCAGCAGTCGGACAGGGGCCGAGGGCACTGAAGCTTTCTTT
TRBV18	TRBD1	NA	TRBJ2-2	CASSPEPGQGFAGELFF	TGTGCCAGCTCACCTGAGCCGGGACAGGGCTTTGCCGGGGAGCTGTTTTTT
TRBV7-3	TRBD1	NA	TRBJ1-2	CASSPTGGANGYTF	TGTGCCAGCAGCCCGACAGGGGGCGCGAATGGCTACACCTTC
TRBV5-1	TRBD2	NA	TRBJ2-1	CASSLVVAGGNEQFF	TGCGCCAGCAGCTTGGTAGTAGCGGGGGGCAATGAGCAGTTCTTC
TRBV10-1	TRBD2	NA	TRBJ2-1	CASSSGGAVNEQFF	TGCGCCAGCAGTAGCGGGGGGGCTGTTAATGAGCAGTTCTTC
TRBV6-5	NA	NA	TRBJ1-1	CASRYGTYTEAFF	TGTGCCAGCAGGTATGGCACCTACACTGAAGCTTTCTTT
TRBV30	NA	NA	TRBJ2-1	CAISRLVGAVEQFF	TGTGCGATCTCACGCCTGGTGGGGGCCGTTGAGCAGTTCTTC
TRBV14	NA	once	TRBJ1-6	CASSNLVGGSTYNSPLHF	TGTGCCAGCAGCAACCTGGTTGGGGGCAGTACTTATAATTCACCCCTCCACTTT
TRBV9	TRBD1	NA	TRBJ1-2	CASRRGQGGGDGYTF	TGTGCCAGCAGGAGGGGACAGGGAGGAGGTGATGGCTACACCTTC
TRBV9	TRBD1	NA	TRBJ2-1	CASSVEGAPSVSEQFF	TGTGCCAGCAGCGTAGAGGGGGCGCCATCGGTGTCTGAGCAGTTCTTC
TRBV27	NA	NA	TRBJ1-1	CASSSRGQGSTEAFF	TGTGCCAGCAGTTCCAGGGGCCAGGGCAGCACTGAAGCTTTCTTT
TRBV10-3	NA	NA	TRBJ2-3	CAIGSDSPGTDTQYF	TGTGCCATCGGATCAGACTCCCCCGGCACAGATACGCAGTATTTT
TRBV10-3	NA	NA	TRBJ2-3	CAISEPLRGPSTDTQYF	TGTGCCATCAGTGAGCCCCTGCGGGGCCCCAGCACAGATACGCAGTATTTT
TRBV5-4	NA	NA	TRBJ1-2	CASSSFSVSYGYTF	TGTGCCAGCAGCTCCTTCTCAGTTTCCTATGGCTACACCTTC
TRBV5-6	NA	NA	TRBJ1-6	CASSWTRYNSPLHF	TGTGCCAGCAGCTGGACACGATATAATTCACCCCTCCACTTT
TRBV28	NA	few	TRBJ2-2	CASSGRVHKNTGELFF	TGTGCCAGCAGTGGCCGGGTCCATAAAAACACCGGGGAGCTGTTTTTT
TRBV7-9	TRBD1	NA	TRBJ1-2	CASSPMDRWYGYTF	TGTGCCAGCAGCCCCATGGACAGGTGGTATGGCTACACCTTC
TRBV7-2	NA	NA	TRBJ1-2	CASSLYGSTAGYTF	TGTGCCAGCAGCTTGTACGGGTCAACCGCGGGCTACACCTTC
TRBV7-9	NA	NA	TRBJ1-2	CASSLSQGNYGYTF	TGTGCCAGCAGCTTGAGCCAGGGCAACTATGGCTACACCTTC
TRBV30	TRBD2	NA	TRBJ2-5	CAWGWTSGGSYQETQYF	TGTGCCTGGGGGTGGACTAGCGGGGGAAGCTACCAAGAGACCCAGTACTTC
TRBV20-1	NA	NA	TRBJ1-1	CSAIRDTEAFF	TGCAGTGCGATCAGGGACACTGAAGCTTTCTTT
TRBV10-3	NA	once	TRBJ1-2	CAIRPPGIFNYGYTF	TGTGCCATCAGACCTCCAGGGATATTTAACTATGGCTACACCTTC
TRBV30	NA	NA	TRBJ1-1	CAWGREAFF	TGTGCCTGGGGCCGCGAAGCTTTCTTT
TRBV7-9	NA	NA	TRBJ1-3	CASSSARRGSSGNTIYF	TGTGCCAGCAGCTCCGCGCGAAGGGGTTCGTCTGGAAACACCATATATTTT
TRBV18	TRBD1	NA	TRBJ1-6	CASSPRDRGNSPLHF	TGTGCCAGCTCACCCAGGGACAGGGGCAATTCACCCCTCCACTTT
TRBV5-6	NA	NA	TRBJ2-6	CASSLGGGVLANVLTF	TGTGCCAGCAGCTTAGGAGGAGGGGTATTGGCAAACGTCCTGACTTTC
TRBV5-1	TRBD1	NA	TRBJ1-1	CASSRTGGSEAFF	TGCGCCAGCAGTCGGACAGGGGGGTCTGAAGCTTTCTTT
TRBV2	TRBD1	NA	TRBJ1-1	CASRLQGASPKNTEAFF	TGTGCCAGCAGGTTACAGGGGGCGTCCCCCAAGAACACTGAAGCTTTCTTT
TRBV5-1	TRBD2	NA	TRBJ2-3	CASSLGEGTDTQYF	TGCGCCAGCAGCTTGGGGGAGGGAACAGATACGCAGTATTTT
TRBV30	NA	NA	TRBJ2-1	CAWSVGDIGSGQFF	TGTGCCTGGAGTGTTGGTGACATAGGCTCCGGGCAGTTCTTC
TRBV7-8	NA	NA	TRBJ1-2	CASSLNPEPSYGYTF	TGTGCCAGCAGCTTAAACCCTGAGCCGTCCTATGGCTACACCTTC
TRBV7-9	NA	NA	TRBJ1-2	CASSRSVLSYTF	TGTGCCAGCAGCCGGAGCGTATTAAGCTACACCTTC
TRBV5-1	TRBD1	NA	TRBJ1-2	CASSPGQGAYGYTF	TGCGCCAGCAGCCCTGGACAGGGGGCCTATGGCTACACCTTC
TRBV7-4	NA	NA	TRBJ2-5	CASSQDSPPQETQYF	TGTGCCAGCAGCCAGGACAGCCCCCCCCAAGAGACCCAGTACTTC
TRBV4-1	TRBD1	NA	TRBJ1-6	CASRAPGQGNSPLHF	TGCGCCAGCAGGGCCCCGGGACAGGGTAATTCACCCCTCCACTTT
TRBV7-9	NA	once	TRBJ2-1	CASSLRQHNEQFF	TGTGCCAGCAGCTTACGACAGCACAATGAGCAGTTCTTC
TRBV11-2	TRBD1	NA	TRBJ1-2	CASSPRDRAQSSYGYTF	TGTGCCAGCAGCCCCCGGGACAGGGCCCAGTCTAGCTATGGCTACACCTTC
TRBV7-3	TRBD2	NA	TRBJ2-3	CASSAGGSTDTQYF	TGTGCCAGCAGCGCCGGGGGGAGCACAGATACGCAGTATTTT
TRBV6-1	NA	once	TRBJ1-2	CASSEGMGGWYNYGYTF	TGTGCCAGCAGTGAAGGCATGGGCGGGTGGTACAACTATGGCTACACCTTC
TRBV7-7	NA	NA	TRBJ1-6	CASSHTDRDNSPLHF	TGTGCCAGCAGCCACACGGACAGAGATAATTCACCCCTCCACTTT
TRBV5-1	TRBD1	NA	TRBJ2-5	CASSLGQAQETQYF	TGCGCCAGCAGCCTGGGACAGGCCCAAGAGACCCAGTACTTC
TRBV2	NA	few	TRBJ2-2	CASSEVARRNTGELFF	TGTGCCAGCAGTGAAGTAGCCCGAAGGAACACCGGGGAGCTGTTTTTT
TRBV5-1	NA	NA	TRBJ2-1	CASSFAATRYNEQFF	TGCGCCAGCAGCTTTGCGGCTACACGATACAATGAGCAGTTCTTC
TRBV10-3	NA	NA	TRBJ2-4	CAISESFLGTPENIQYF	TGTGCCATCAGTGAGTCGTTTTTGGGGACTCCAGAAAACATTCAGTACTTC